This T cell receptor (beta chain) was identified in a study of OX40 agonist ivuxolimab in advanced cancers. On the study more broadly: Partial responses were achieved by three patients, one with hepatocellular carcinoma and two with cutaneous melanoma. Study-level points and caveats: On average, CD8+ T cells had more expanded clones than CD4+. At 0.1-3.0 mg/kg, partial responders had clonal expansion among the lowest observed.

This CDR3 is built from 17 residues. The germline V and J ends were trimmed by 2 bases and 2 bases, with 15 bases remaining between them. Germline CDR1 and CDR2: MDHEN and SYDVKM. Concerning this clone: Its target is not known.

Sequencing used immunoSEQ multiplex PCR; TCRdb keeps in-frame clones, though not all of them. The sample lists over 70,000 clones; more than 85% were seen once. Blood was sampled at baseline, cycle 4 day 1, and cycle 7 day 1. The chain carries TRBV28 and TRBJ1-4; tentatively, D is TRBD1 (5 bases). Sequenced material: CD4+ or CD8+ T cells sorted from blood, taken in a trial of the OX40 agonist ivuxolimab. This receptor was taken from an adult with an advanced solid tumor such as melanoma, head and neck, liver or kidney cancer. The CDR3 nucleotides are TGTGCCAGCAGTTTAAGGCAGGGACGGGTTACTAATGAAAAACTGTTTTTT. Translating gives CASSLRQGRVTNEKLFF.